The 3 T cell receptor beta chains in this list originate from one sample, sequenced in a study of blood T cell repertoires in COVID-19. Repertoires were generated with immunoSEQ multiplex PCR, while TCRdb's copy carries only in-frame clones and drops some. Here the sample spans approximately 180,000 clones, roughly 90% being singletons. Sequencing was done on a sample of PBMCs or T cells enriched from blood (not recorded which). These receptors were collected from a human donor with acute COVID-19. The donor label of this sample is uncertain.

V gene TRBV30 combines with J gene TRBJ1-3, with 7 bases lining up with TRBD1. Germline CDR1 and CDR2: GTSNPN and SVGIG (reference sequence). The CDR3 is made up of 13 amino acids. V gave up 8 bases and J gave up 5 bases; unmatched junction bases: 9. The CDR3 DNA reads as TGTGCCGGAGGAACAGGGGTTAGAAACACCATATATTTT. Protein sequence: CAGGTGVRNTIYF. The full variable domain, with the rest looked up from reference TRBV30 and TRBJ1-3, is SQTIHQWPATLVQPVGSPLSLECTVEGTSNPNLYWYRQAAGRGLQLLFYSVGIGQISSEVPQNLSASRPQDRQFILSSKKLLLSDSGFYLCAGGTGVRNTIYFGEGSWLTVV.

The chain is built from TRBV28 and TRBJ2-3; no definite D call. This CDR3 comprises 15 residues. V lost 4 bases and J lost 4, with 15 bases in between. Germline values: CDR1 MDHEN, CDR2 SYDVKM. The CDR3 here is CASSSRPTRADTQYF. In DNA form, the CDR3 reads TGTGCCAGCAGTTCCCGCCCCACTCGCGCAGATACGCAGTATTTT.

This clone occurred once. The CDR3 region is CASSESIMGGGQPQHF. CDR3 nucleotide sequence: TGTGCCAGCAGTGAAAGTATAATGGGGGGGGGTCAGCCCCAGCATTTT. The V call is TRBV6-1, the J call TRBJ1-5; tentative D call: TRBD1 (5 bases). The CDR3 has 16 amino acids. The germline V and J ends were trimmed by 2 bases and 6 bases, with 17 bases remaining between them. Germline lookup yields CDR1 MNHNS and CDR2 SASEGT.